The 28 T cell receptor beta chains below were found in one sample sequenced in a study of cytomegalovirus exposure and HLA in healthy donors. With 60 Vbeta and 13 Jbeta primers, the PCR was carried out. The data were produced by immunoSEQ multiplex PCR, yet TCRdb's version contains in-frame clones alone and is incomplete. Counted here are some 150,000 clones, 60% to 85% occurring once; the ten biggest clones make up 1.8%. The specimen was PBMCs. Receptors originate from a female donor in good health and CMV-seropositive.

This clone was observed a handful of times. This rearrangement joins TRBV5-4 to TRBJ2-1, with 7 bases lining up with TRBD2. Germline V CDR1 and CDR2: SGHNT, YYREEE (reference sequence). The CDR3 covers 18 residues. With 1 base clipped from V and 0 bases from J, the junction kept 10 bases outside the gene matches. CDR3 region: CASSLSRLAQSSYNEQFF. The CDR3 bases are TGTGCCAGCAGCTTGAGTCGACTAGCCCAGAGCTCCTACAATGAGCAGTTCTTC.

The rearrangement joins TRBV11-1 to TRBJ2-5; no firm D call. Looked up from germline, CDR1 is SGHAT and CDR2 is FQDESV (reference sequence). The CDR3 loop spans 16 amino acids. V shed 0 bases and J shed 1 base, with 12 bases lying between them. The CDR3 spells CASSLAPQASQETQYF. The CDR3 DNA sequence: TGTGCCAGCAGCTTAGCTCCCCAGGCCAGCCAAGAGACCCAGTACTTC.

This clone came up a few times. This rearrangement joins TRBV30 to TRBJ1-2, with TRBD1 matching over 9 bases. Trimming took 3 bases from V and 4 from J; bases not matched to a gene: 9. CDR3 size: 15 residues. The germline V gene encodes CDR1 GTSNPN and CDR2 SVGIG (reference sequence). The CDR3 sequence: CAWSDPGQGFYGYTF. The CDR3, as DNA: TGTGCCTGGAGCGACCCGGGACAGGGTTTCTATGGCTACACCTTC.

CDR3 nucleotides: TGTGCCAGCAGTGTCGGACAGGCGGGGTTCTTC. This encodes CASSVGQAGFF. The chain combines TRBV2 with TRBJ2-1; 7 bases match TRBD1. The CDR3 has 11 amino acids. V gave up 4 bases and J gave up 15 bases; unmatched junction bases: 6. Looked up from germline, CDR1 is SNHLY and CDR2 is FYNNEI.

This CDR3 is CASSLSQRGGELFF. The CDR3, as DNA: TGTGCCAGCAGCTTGAGTCAGCGGGGCGGGGAGCTGTTTTTT. The chain recombines TRBV5-8 with TRBJ2-2; 7 bases align to TRBD2. The germline gives CDR1 SGHTS, CDR2 YDEGEE. The trim removed 1 base at V and 7 bases at J, leaving 4 bases unmatched. The CDR3 is made up of 14 amino acids. Full variable domain (rest looked up from reference TRBV5-8 and TRBJ2-2): EAGVTQSPTHLIKTRGQQATLRCSPISGHTSVYWYQQALGLGLQFLLWYDEGEERNRGNFPPRFSGRQFPNYSSELNVNALELEDSALYLCASSLSQRGGELFFGEGSRLTVL.

The J gene is TRBJ2-1, the V gene TRBV5-1; D not certain. With 7 bases removed from V and 7 bases from J, the gap between germline ends came to 6 bases. The CDR3 spans 10 residues. Germline V gives CDR1 SGHRS, CDR2 YFSETQ. CDR3 in amino acids: CASGENEQFF. DNA of the CDR3: TGCGCCAGCGGTGAGAATGAGCAGTTCTTC.

The gene calls are TRBV7-8 and TRBJ1-4; 7 bases fit TRBD1. Losses at the gene ends were 5 bases for V and 8 bases for J; bases not matched to a gene: 5. This CDR3 comprises 13 residues. Germline CDR1 SGHVS, CDR2 FQNEAQ. The DNA for the CDR3 is TGTGCCAGCAGCAAGGGACAGAAGGAAAAACTGTTTTTT. Translation: CASSKGQKEKLFF.

The gene calls are TRBV27 and TRBJ1-5, with D possibly being TRBD1 (5 bases). Between the trimmed V and J ends, which lost 7 bases and 2 bases, there was a span of 12 bases. Germline CDR1 reads MNHEY; CDR2 reads SMNVEV (reference sequence). CDR3 length: 14 residues. The CDR3 loop is CASIGDFGNQPQHF. As DNA, the CDR3 is TGTGCCAGCATAGGGGATTTTGGCAATCAGCCCCAGCATTTT.

CDR3 sequence: CASSEPGGTGELFF. The CDR3 DNA reads TGTGCCAGCAGTGAACCAGGTGGGACCGGGGAGCTGTTTTTT. V usage is TRBV6-1 and J usage is TRBJ2-2, with D hard to call. Germline CDR1 and CDR2: MNHNS and SASEGT. V lost 2 bases to trimming and J lost 5 bases, with 9 bases between them. This CDR3 spans 14 amino acids.

This chain connects TRBV11-2 to TRBJ2-5, with D hard to call. The ends were cut back, 4 bases at V and 13 bases at J, with 19 bases in the middle. Looked up from germline, CDR1 is SGHAT and CDR2 is FQNNGV. CDR3 size: 13 residues. The CDR3 nucleotides are TGTGCCAGCAGCTCCATTCTATCTTCCGAGTCGTACTTC. Translation gives CASSSILSSESYF.

The chain joins TRBV14 to TRBJ1-6; no clear D gene. V was shortened by 2 bases and J by 5 bases, with 10 bases between the two germline ends. CDR1 is SGHDN and CDR2 is FVKESK in the germline V gene. This CDR3 spans 15 amino acids. The CDR3 nucleotides are TGTGCCAGCAGCCAATCGCTATTCCATAATTCACCCCTCCACTTT. It yields the protein CASSQSLFHNSPLHF.

The chain employs TRBV7-9 and TRBJ2-7, with TRBD2 as a possible D gene (6 bases). Trimming removed 5 bases at V and 3 bases at J, with 11 bases between. The germline V gene encodes CDR1 SEHNR and CDR2 FQNEAQ (reference sequence). The CDR3 length is 13 residues. CDR3 in DNA: TGTGCCAGCAGCAGAGGCGGGGTCTACGAGCAGTACTTC. Its protein product is CASSRGGVYEQYF.

J is TRBJ2-5 and V is TRBV7-9, with a weak D call TRBD1 (5 bases). CDR1 and CDR2 (germline): SEHNR, FQNEAQ (reference sequence). V lost 5 bases and J lost 5, with 12 bases in between. There are 13 residues in the CDR3. CDR3 sequence: CASSRIAGETQYF. The DNA for the CDR3 is TGTGCCAGCAGCCGCATAGCAGGGGAGACCCAGTACTTC. Complete variable domain (other parts from reference TRBV7-9 and TRBJ2-5): DTGVSQNPRHKITKRGQNVTFRCDPISEHNRLYWYRQTLGQGPEFLTYFQNEAQLEKSRLLSDRFSAERPKGSFSTLEIQRTEQGDSAMYLCASSRIAGETQYFGPGTRLLVL.

The CDR3: CASRHSPGGLDTQYF. CDR3 DNA: TGCGCCAGCAGGCATTCGCCGGGAGGTCTAGATACGCAGTATTTT. The chain has TRBV4-1 and TRBJ2-3; TRBD2 matches at 7 bases. V gave up 6 bases and J gave up 5 bases; unmatched junction bases: 11. This CDR3 region has 15 residues. Germline-derived CDR1 and CDR2 are MGHRA and YSYEKL.

V and J are TRBV15 and TRBJ2-2; perhaps TRBD1 as D (6 bases). Trimming pared 5 bases from V and 6 bases from J, leaving 13 bases between. The CDR3 length is 14 residues. Germline V gives CDR1 LNHNV, CDR2 YYDKDF (reference sequence). The CDR3 reads CATSPRTVPGELFF. The CDR3, as DNA: TGTGCCACCAGCCCTAGGACAGTACCCGGGGAGCTGTTTTTT.

This clone was seen a handful of times. The genes are TRBV2 and TRBJ1-1, with D maybe TRBD1 (6 bases). The ends were cut back, 8 bases at V and 4 bases at J, with 14 bases in the middle. This CDR3 has 13 amino acids. Per germline, CDR1 SNHLY and CDR2 FYNNEI. The CDR3 loop is CASRGGASTEAFF. CDR3 DNA: TGTGCCAGCCGGGGGGGCGCGAGCACTGAAGCTTTCTTT.

The rearrangement uses TRBV18 and TRBJ1-6; 8 positions agree with TRBD1. The CDR3 sequence is 13 residues long. Germline CDR1 KGHSH, CDR2 LQKENI. J lost 8 bases, V lost 3 bases, and 0 bases had no gene match. As DNA, the CDR3 is TGTGCCAGCTCACCGGACAGGGATTCACCCCTCCACTTT. This encodes CASSPDRDSPLHF.

The chain is built from TRBV6-1 and TRBJ2-2, with D tentatively TRBD1 (6 bases). Per the germline V gene, CDR1 is MNHNS and CDR2 is SASEGT. The CDR3 spans 15 residues. Trimming took 10 bases from V and 0 from J, leaving 15 bases between them. CDR3 bases: TGTGCCACAAGGGGGATTAGCGCGAACACCGGGGAGCTGTTTTTT. As protein: CATRGISANTGELFF.

V is TRBV30 and J is TRBJ2-1; TRBD2 aligns across 7 bases. Germline V gene data show CDR1 as GTSNPN and CDR2 as SVGIG (reference sequence). Unmatched junction bases numbered 7, after V lost 4 bases and J lost 7 bases. This CDR3 is built from 13 residues. The CDR3 DNA sequence: TGTGCCTGGAATAATCTGGGGGGGAATGAGCAGTTCTTC. It encodes CAWNNLGGNEQFF.

V and J are TRBV7-9 and TRBJ2-1; TRBD2 is a possible D gene (5 bases). Germline CDR1 SEHNR, CDR2 FQNEAQ (reference sequence). V was pared by 5 bases and J by 5 bases, with 16 bases between. There are 15 residues in the CDR3. The DNA of the CDR3 is TGTGCCAGCAGCCCCCCGAGGGCTTCCCACAATGAGCAGTTCTTC. Protein: CASSPPRASHNEQFF. Filled out from reference TRBV7-9 and TRBJ2-1, the complete variable domain reads DTGVSQNPRHKITKRGQNVTFRCDPISEHNRLYWYRQTLGQGPEFLTYFQNEAQLEKSRLLSDRFSAERPKGSFSTLEIQRTEQGDSAMYLCASSPPRASHNEQFFGPGTRLTVL.

V gene TRBV7-3 combines with J gene TRBJ2-1; 9 bases fit TRBD1. The germline gives CDR1 SGHTA, CDR2 FQGTGA. V trimming: 5 bases; J trimming: 12 bases; junction bases outside the gene matches: 14. CDR3 length equals 15 residues. CDR3 bases: TGTGCCAGCAGCCTAGACAGGGGGGGTAGGGGCGGGCAGTTCTTC. Amino acid sequence: CASSLDRGGRGGQFF.

This clone was seen a single time. The chain combines TRBV18 with TRBJ1-1, with TRBD1 identical over 9 bases. Losses at the gene ends were 3 bases for V and 5 bases for J; bases not matched to a gene: 10. This CDR3 comprises 16 residues. Germline CDR1 is KGHSH and CDR2 is LQKENI. CDR3 sequence: CASSPRQGDLSTEAFF. The CDR3 DNA is TGTGCCAGCTCACCTAGACAGGGGGATTTGTCGACTGAAGCTTTCTTT.

CDR3 DNA sequence: TGTGCCAGCAGCCGGGACAGGGTAGACAATGAGCAGTTCTTC. Translated, it gives CASSRDRVDNEQFF. The rearrangement links TRBV5-6 to TRBJ2-1; 9 nucleotides align to TRBD1. The CDR3 is 14 residues long. V gave up 4 bases and J gave up 5 bases; unmatched junction bases: 4. Per the germline V gene, CDR1 is SGHDT and CDR2 is YYEEEE.

This chain joins TRBV7-9 and TRBJ2-1; possibly TRBD2 for D (6 bases). V was clipped by 6 bases and J by 8 bases, with 20 bases between them. Per germline, CDR1 SEHNR and CDR2 FQNEAQ (reference sequence). This CDR3 has 15 amino acids. The DNA of the CDR3 is TGTGCCAGCAGTCAAACGTATCGGGGGTACGATGAGCAGTTCTTC. Protein product: CASSQTYRGYDEQFF. The variable domain in full, completed from reference TRBV7-9 and TRBJ2-1, reads DTGVSQNPRHKITKRGQNVTFRCDPISEHNRLYWYRQTLGQGPEFLTYFQNEAQLEKSRLLSDRFSAERPKGSFSTLEIQRTEQGDSAMYLCASSQTYRGYDEQFFGPGTRLTVL.

The genes are TRBV28 and TRBJ2-7; D may be TRBD1 (6 bases). Trimming shortened V by 7 bases and J by 3 bases, and 13 bases separated the two germline ends. Germline V CDR1 and CDR2: MDHEN, SYDVKM. There are 13 residues in the CDR3. CDR3 coding DNA: TGTGCCAGCACCCAAGGGGGTTACTACGAGCAGTACTTC. Protein product: CASTQGGYYEQYF.

This clone has only one observation. The chain couples TRBV30 to TRBJ1-2; 7 nucleotides match TRBD1. Trimming removed 4 bases from V and 6 bases from J; junction bases left unmatched: 5. Germline loops: CDR1 GTSNPN, CDR2 SVGIG (reference sequence). The CDR3 consists of 12 residues. CDR3 amino acids: CAWKGAPHGYTF. CDR3 in DNA: TGTGCCTGGAAGGGGGCGCCCCATGGCTACACCTTC.

The chain recombines TRBV28 with TRBJ1-2, with D tentatively TRBD1 (5 bases). The V end was cut by 5 bases, the J end by 3 bases, with 13 bases between. The CDR3 consists of 14 residues. CDR1 is MDHEN, CDR2 SYDVKM, per germline. The CDR3 DNA reads TGTGCCAGCAGTCGCGCCACAGGTTACTATGGCTACACCTTC. Encoded protein: CASSRATGYYGYTF.

The rearrangement uses TRBV6-1 and TRBJ2-7; 11 nucleotides agree with TRBD2. J was trimmed by 3 bases and V by 3 bases; bases with no gene match: 1. Germline CDR1 MNHNS, CDR2 SASEGT. This CDR3 has 14 residues. The CDR3 DNA follows: TGTGCCAGCAGTGAGACTAGCGGGATCTACGAGCAGTACTTC. Amino acids: CASSETSGIYEQYF.